Each of the 25 T cell receptor beta chains below was sequenced from the same sample in a study of breast tumors, draining lymph nodes, adjacent tissues. TCRdb reanalysed the multiplex PCR reads using MiXCR and keeps one entry per CDR3 protein. The sample shows about 130,000 distinct CDR3 sequences, 21% of them seen only once. Axillary draining lymph nodes of breast cancer patients supplied the node samples. Sequencing input: axillary lymph node tissue. These receptors originate from a female donor with breast cancer. Some clones in this sample may be carry-over from other donors' samples.

To note about this clonotype: A read error is possible here, since a much larger clone lies one base away. This chain links TRBV7-9 with TRBJ2-2, with TRBD1 as a possible D gene (6 bases). Trimming pared 8 bases from V and 5 bases from J, leaving 15 bases between. Germline V gene data show CDR1 as SEHNR and CDR2 as FQNEAQ (reference sequence). The CDR3 sequence is 14 residues long. DNA of the CDR3: TGTGCCAGCGGTTTACAGGGATTTACCGGGGAGCTGTTTTTT. Its translation is CASGLQGFTGELFF.

This clonotype was recorded at least ten times. The V call is TRBV5-1, the J call TRBJ2-7, with TRBD1 identical over 10 bases. V shed 4 bases, J shed 6 bases, and the junction held 13 bases outside the gene matches. The CDR3 is 16 residues long. Germline CDR1 is SGHRS and CDR2 is YFSETQ. The CDR3 loop reads CASSLGVGQGSAEQYF. The CDR3 region has the DNA TGCGCCAGCAGCCTGGGAGTGGGACAGGGGTCCGCCGAGCAGTACTTC. The full variable domain, its missing parts supplied by reference TRBV5-1 and TRBJ2-7, is KAGVTQTPRYLIKTRGQQVTLSCSPISGHRSVSWYQQTPGQGLQFLFEYFSETQRNKGNFPGRFSGRQFSNSRSEMNVSTLELGDSALYLCASSLGVGQGSAEQYFGPGTRLTVT.

A few counts support this clonotype. One end of the junction is discordant with germline, which a read error may explain. The chain links TRBV28 to TRBJ2-1; D unclear. Germline assignment: CDR1 MDHEN and CDR2 SYDVKM. This CDR3 comprises 11 residues. Written as DNA, the CDR3 is TGTGCCAGCAGTTTATACAGTGAGCAGTTCTTC. Amino acids: CASSLYSEQFF.

This clonotype was recorded many times. V usage is TRBV10-3 and J usage is TRBJ2-1; the match to TRBD2 covers 11 bases. CDR1 is ENHRY and CDR2 is SYGVKD in the germline V gene. The CDR3 covers 15 residues. Unmatched junction bases numbered 8, after V lost 5 bases and J lost 8 bases. CDR3 nucleotide sequence: TGTGCCATCAGTTTAACTAGCGGGAGTAAGGATGAGCAGTTCTTC. Translated: CAISLTSGSKDEQFF.

Details on this clonotype: One end of the junction varies from germline; a read error may be responsible. The CDR3 loop reads CTSSLAGSDDEQYF. The CDR3 coding sequence is TGCACCAGCAGCTTGGCCGGATCCGACGACGAGCAGTACTTC. The chain is built from TRBV5-1 and TRBJ2-7; D gene uncertain. This CDR3 has 14 amino acids. Per the germline V gene, CDR1 is SGHRS and CDR2 is YFSETQ.

In this sample, this clonotype turned up a few times. The chain employs TRBV19 and TRBJ2-4; no firm D call. The V and J ends lost 5 bases and 0 bases respectively, with 2 bases between them. Germline CDR1 is LNHDA and CDR2 is SQIVND (reference sequence). This CDR3 has 12 amino acids. The CDR3 DNA sequence: TGTGCCAGTAGTCCAGCCAAAAACATTCAGTACTTC. Its protein product is CASSPAKNIQYF.

On this clonotype itself: Just one base apart from a much larger clone, this may be a read error. The chain employs TRBV5-6 and TRBJ2-7; D perhaps matches TRBD1 (5 bases). The CDR3 loop spans 13 amino acids. Germline loops: CDR1 SGHDT, CDR2 YYEEEE. The CDR3 DNA is TGTGCCAGCAGCTTTAAGGGGCCCTACGGGCAGTACTTC. Translating gives CASSFKGPYGQYF.

For this clonotype: A much larger clone lies a single base off, so this may be a read error. The chain recombines TRBV18 with TRBJ1-4; 8 nucleotides line up with TRBD1. CDR1 is KGHSH, CDR2 LQKENI, per germline. The CDR3 is 14 amino acids. V dropped 3 bases and J dropped 6; count of bases not matched to a gene: 3. For the CDR3, the DNA is TGTGCCAGCTCACCGGACAGGGCTTATGAAAAACTGTTTTTT. Translated, it gives CASSPDRAYEKLFF.

This clonotype was picked up many times. The chain recombines TRBV7-8 with TRBJ2-2, with 12 nucleotides matching TRBD2. This CDR3 comprises 15 residues. Germline values: CDR1 SGHVS, CDR2 FQNEAQ. After removal of 3 bases from V and 5 bases from J, the junction contained 1 base not matched to a gene. CDR3 in amino acids: CASSLGTSGTGELFF. In DNA, the CDR3 is TGTGCCAGCAGCTTGGGGACTAGCGGGACCGGGGAGCTGTTTTTT.

There are many counts of this clonotype. The chain links TRBV3-1 to TRBJ2-7, with a tentative D call TRBD2 (6 bases). The V and J ends lost 1 base and 4 bases respectively, with 14 bases between them. The CDR3 consists of 15 residues. Germline V lookup: CDR1 LGHDT, CDR2 YNNKEL (reference sequence). The CDR3 region is CASSQGFLARYEQYF. For the CDR3, the DNA is TGTGCCAGCAGCCAAGGGTTCCTAGCGAGATACGAGCAGTACTTC.

This clonotype showed up many times. The J gene is TRBJ2-1, the V gene TRBV5-1; D unclear. Trimming removed 0 bases at V and 7 bases at J, with 5 bases between. Looked up from germline, CDR1 is SGHRS and CDR2 is YFSETQ. The CDR3 consists of 12 residues. The CDR3 is CASSLETNEQFF. The CDR3 bases are TGCGCCAGCAGCTTGGAGACAAATGAGCAGTTCTTC.

With respect to this clonotype: A much larger clone differs by one base, so this may be a read error. This chain's CDR3 is CSAPVPHSSQPQHF. The DNA for the CDR3 is TGCAGTGCCCCCGTTCCCCATAGCAGTCAGCCCCAGCATTTT. The chain is built from TRBV20-1 and TRBJ1-5; D gene unclear. In germline, CDR1 is DFQATT, CDR2 SNEGSKA (reference sequence). The CDR3 covers 14 residues.

This clonotype has a count of ten or more. The rearrangement joins TRBV19 to TRBJ2-3, with 12 bases lining up with TRBD2. The CDR3 loop spans 17 amino acids. The V and J ends lost 2 bases and 2 bases, in that order; junction bases with no gene match: 5. Germline CDR1 and CDR2: LNHDA and SQIVND (reference sequence). CDR3 coding DNA: TGTGCCAGTAGTATACCAAGGACTAGCGGGACCACAGATACGCAGTATTTT. This translates into CASSIPRTSGTTDTQYF.

This clonotype has ten or more counts. The chain employs TRBV5-1 and TRBJ2-7; TRBD1 is a possible D gene (6 bases). Trimming cost V 2 bases and J 6 bases, with 15 bases left between them. Germline-derived CDR1 and CDR2 are SGHRS and YFSETQ. The CDR3 consists of 14 residues. The CDR3 DNA reads as TGCGCCAGCAGCTTCGATGAAGAAGGGGGCGAGCAGTACTTC. Translation: CASSFDEEGGEQYF.

On this clonotype: A much larger clonotype is one base distant, so this may be a read error. The genes are TRBV15 and TRBJ2-1, with a weak D call TRBD1 (5 bases). Trimming removed 1 base from V and 6 bases from J, with 10 bases in between. The CDR3 has 14 amino acids. The germline V gene encodes CDR1 LNHNV and CDR2 YYDKDF (reference sequence). The chain's CDR3 is CATSRGNRSNEQFF. The CDR3, as DNA: TGTGCCACCAGCAGAGGGAACAGGTCCAATGAGCAGTTCTTC.

With respect to this clonotype: This clone may be a read error of a much larger clone one base away. The chain recombines TRBV6-1 with TRBJ2-7; D unresolved. The CDR3 has 11 residues. CDR1 is MNHNS, CDR2 SASEGT, per germline. In DNA, the CDR3 is TGTGTCAGCAGTGTCACCTACGAGCAGTACTTC. It codes for CVSSVTYEQYF.

The J gene is TRBJ1-5, the V gene TRBV19; 8 bases map to TRBD1. With 7 bases clipped from V and 4 bases from J, the junction kept 9 bases outside the gene matches. The germline V gene encodes CDR1 LNHDA and CDR2 SQIVND (reference sequence). The CDR3 is 15 residues long. CDR3 bases: TGTGCCAGTACTTCCGACAGGGGAGGGAATCAGCCCCAGCATTTT. Its translation: CASTSDRGGNQPQHF.

To note about this clonotype: A much larger clone lies one base from this, so it may be a read error. This chain links TRBV6-1 with TRBJ1-2; possible D gene TRBD1, 6 bases. The CDR3 spans 14 residues. Germline V gene sequence: CDR1 MNHNS, CDR2 SASEGT. The CDR3 DNA reads as TGTGCCAGCAGTAGGGGGGACACTAACTATGGCCACACCTTC. It is translated as CASSRGDTNYGHTF.

About this clonotype: A much larger clone lies a single base off, so this may be a read error. The chain links TRBV12-5 to TRBJ2-1, with D possibly TRBD2 on 5 matching bases. V was cut by 8 bases and J by 9 bases, with 17 bases left in between. Germline CDR1 LGHNT, CDR2 FRNRAP. The CDR3 has 13 residues. CDR3 protein: CASSSSRWGEQFF. The CDR3 coding sequence is TGTGCTAGTAGTTCTAGCCGCTGGGGTGAGCAGTTCTTC.

This clonotype was counted many times. The V and J genes are TRBV27 and TRBJ2-7; D is perhaps TRBD1 or TRBD2 (5 bases each). This CDR3 region has 13 residues. Germline loops: CDR1 MNHEY, CDR2 SMNVEV (reference sequence). V lost 2 bases and J lost 5, with 10 bases in between. In nucleotides, the CDR3 is TGTGCCAGCAGTTTAGCAACGGGGCACGAGCAGTACTTC. This encodes CASSLATGHEQYF.

This clonotype has a count of ten or more. The chain has TRBV28 and TRBJ1-2; a weak D match, TRBD1 (6 bases). With 5 bases removed from V and 4 bases from J, the gap between germline ends came to 14 bases. Germline CDR1 and CDR2: MDHEN and SYDVKM. This CDR3 spans 14 amino acids. CDR3 DNA sequence: TGTGCCAGCAGTCCTACAGGGCGGGCCTATGGCTACACCTTC. This encodes CASSPTGRAYGYTF.

The chain uses TRBV28 and TRBJ2-5; no reliable D call. Deletions cut 3 bases from V and 1 base from J, with 15 bases between. The CDR3 has 16 amino acids. Germline V gene sequence: CDR1 MDHEN, CDR2 SYDVKM. CDR3 sequence reads: CASSLGWRSSQETQYF. Written as DNA, the CDR3 is TGTGCCAGCAGTTTGGGTTGGCGCAGCTCCCAAGAGACCCAGTACTTC.

This clonotype is a singleton in its sample. The genes are TRBV6-5 and TRBJ1-1; D gene ambiguous. With 6 bases removed from V and 1 base from J, the gap between germline ends came to 3 bases. This CDR3 spans 11 amino acids. Germline lookup yields CDR1 MNHEY and CDR2 SVGAGI. CDR3 region: CASSKNTEAFF. The CDR3 DNA reads as TGTGCCAGCAGCAAGAACACTGAAGCTTTCTTT.

The sample holds many counts of this clonotype. This chain joins TRBV4-2 and TRBJ2-1; 14 bases agree with TRBD2. The CDR3 consists of 19 residues. Germline assignment: CDR1 LGHNA and CDR2 YNFKEQ. V was clipped by 4 bases and J by 3 bases; unmatched bases: 11. The CDR3 protein is CASSPLGTSGRSYYNEQFF. DNA for the CDR3: TGTGCCAGCAGCCCCCTGGGGACTAGCGGGAGAAGTTACTACAATGAGCAGTTCTTC.

This clonotype came up many times. The junction and the germline gene differ at one end; a read error may be behind it. This chain connects TRBV4-1 to TRBJ1-2, with 9 bases lining up with TRBD1. Germline V lookup: CDR1 MGHRA, CDR2 YSYEKL. The CDR3 contains 14 residues. The CDR3 is CASSPGQGNYGYTF. CDR3 nucleotide sequence: TGTGCCAGCAGCCCCGGACAGGGGAACTATGGCTACACCTTC.